This T cell receptor beta chain came from a study of shared T cell receptors in the human thymus. Sequencing was performed with immunoSEQ multiplex PCR; in TCRdb, only in-frame clones are kept and a portion is missing. The sample shows 630,000 or so clones, about 90% of them seen only once. On this clone: Other DNA sequences in the same sample also yield this CDR3.

CDR3 size: 13 residues. CDR1 is SGHDT, CDR2 YYEEEE, per germline. Trimming took off 1 base at V and 3 bases at J, with 7 bases between the two ends. The same sample was also studied in work on human thymus T cells.

The material sequenced was thymocytes. The receptor comes from a boy under two years old with a congenital heart defect. The chain combines TRBV5-6 with TRBJ1-1; no definite D call. The CDR3 loop is CASSLTEDTEAFF. The CDR3 DNA reads as TGTGCCAGCAGCTTGACGGAGGACACTGAAGCTTTCTTT. The whole variable domain, remainder taken from reference TRBV5-6 and TRBJ1-1, is DAGVTQSPTHLIKTRGQQVTLRCSPKSGHDTVSWYQQALGQGPQFIFQYYEEEERQRGNFPDRFSGHQFPNYSSELNVNALLLGDSALYLCASSLTEDTEAFFGQGTRLTVV.